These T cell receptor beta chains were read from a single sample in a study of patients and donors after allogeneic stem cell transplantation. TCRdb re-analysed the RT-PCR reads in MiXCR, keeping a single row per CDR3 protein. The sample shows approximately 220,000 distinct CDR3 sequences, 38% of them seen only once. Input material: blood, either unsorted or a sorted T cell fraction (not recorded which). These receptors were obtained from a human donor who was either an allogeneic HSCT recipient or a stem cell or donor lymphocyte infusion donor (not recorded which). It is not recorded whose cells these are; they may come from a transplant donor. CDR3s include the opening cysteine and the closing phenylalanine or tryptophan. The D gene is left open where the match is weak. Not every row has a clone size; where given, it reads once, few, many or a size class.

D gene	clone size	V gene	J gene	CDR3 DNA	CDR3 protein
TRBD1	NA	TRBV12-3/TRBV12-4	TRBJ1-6	TGTGCCAGCAGTCTGACAGGGATGCAACCCCTCCACTTT	CASSLTGMQPLHF
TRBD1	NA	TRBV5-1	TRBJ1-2	TGCGCCAGCAGCACCGGACAGGAGAACTATGGCTACACCTTC	CASSTGQENYGYTF
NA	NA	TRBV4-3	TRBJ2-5	TGCGCCAGCAGCCCGGACTACCAAGAGACCCAGTACTTC	CASSPDYQETQYF
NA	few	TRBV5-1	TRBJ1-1	TGCGCCAGCAAGATGACCCAGGGGACTGAAGCTTTCTTT	CASKMTQGTEAFF
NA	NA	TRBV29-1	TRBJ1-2	TGCAGCGCTGGATTTACAGGGAGTAACTATGGCTACACCTTC	CSAGFTGSNYGYTF
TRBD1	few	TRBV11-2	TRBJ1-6	TGTGCCAGCAGCTTGGCTAGGGGACAGAATTCACCCCTCCACTTT	CASSLARGQNSPLHF
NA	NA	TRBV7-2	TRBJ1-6	TGTGCCAGCAGCTTGGGTACAGGGAAAAACGGGTCACCCCTCCACTTT	CASSLGTGKNGSPLHF
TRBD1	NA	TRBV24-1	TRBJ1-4	TGTGCCACCAGTGACAGGGACAGGGGAGAAAAACTGTTTTTT	CATSDRDRGEKLFF
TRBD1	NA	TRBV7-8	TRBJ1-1	TGTGCCAGCAGCCGCGGGACAGGGGCCAACACTGAAGCTTTCTTT	CASSRGTGANTEAFF
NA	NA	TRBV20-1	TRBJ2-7	TGCAGTGCTAGTGAGCCAACCTTCTACTCCTACGAGCAGTACTTC	CSASEPTFYSYEQYF
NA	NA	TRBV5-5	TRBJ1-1	TGTGCCAGCAGCTTGGCCCCAATCCCCTCGGGAGCTTTCTTT	CASSLAPIPSGAFF
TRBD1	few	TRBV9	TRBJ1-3	TGTGCCAGCAGCGGCGGACAGGGGGCGGCTGGAAACACCATATATTTT	CASSGGQGAAGNTIYF
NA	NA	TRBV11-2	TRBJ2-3	TGTGCCAGCAGCGTATACGGTACGCAGTATTTT	CASSVYGTQYF
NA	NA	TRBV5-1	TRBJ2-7	TGCGCCAGCAGCGGCAGGGGTAACCTCCGGAATGGCGAGCAGTACTTC	CASSGRGNLRNGEQYF
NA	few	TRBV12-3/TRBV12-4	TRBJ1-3	TGTGCCAGCAGTTTGAGACTCCCTGGAAACACCATATATTTT	CASSLRLPGNTIYF
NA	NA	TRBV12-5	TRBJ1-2	TGTGCTAGTGGCCCCCAAGGGGGGGAGGACTTCTATGGCTACACCTTC	CASGPQGGEDFYGYTF
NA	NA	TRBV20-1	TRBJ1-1	TGCAGTGCCTCCCCGGGAATAAACACTGAAGCTTTCTTT	CSASPGINTEAFF
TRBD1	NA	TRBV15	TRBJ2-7	TGTGCCACCAGCAGAGGGGGACAGTCCTACGAGCAGTACTTC	CATSRGGQSYEQYF
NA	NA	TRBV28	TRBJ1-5	TGTGCCAGCAGTTTTGTAAGATTAAGCAATCAGCCCCAGCATTTT	CASSFVRLSNQPQHF
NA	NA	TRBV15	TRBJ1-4	TGTGCCACCAGCAGGGACGGAGGGGAAAAACTGTTTTTT	CATSRDGGEKLFF
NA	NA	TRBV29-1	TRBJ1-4	TGCAGCGCCCCCGGGACGGATAATGAAAAACTGTTTTTT	CSAPGTDNEKLFF
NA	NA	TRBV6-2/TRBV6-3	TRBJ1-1	TGTGCCAGCAGTCACAAACGGGGGATGAACACTGAAGCTTTCTTT	CASSHKRGMNTEAFF
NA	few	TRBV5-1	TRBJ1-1	TGCGCCAGCAGCTTGGAAGGGGTAGAAGCTTTCTTT	CASSLEGVEAFF
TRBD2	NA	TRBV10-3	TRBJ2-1	TGTGCCATCAGTGGTGCTAGCGGGGGCTATAGCTCCTACAATGAGCAGTTCTTC	CAISGASGGYSSYNEQFF
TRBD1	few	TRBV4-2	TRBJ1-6	TGTGCCAGCAGCTCGCCGGGACAGCCCAATTCACCCCTCCACTTT	CASSSPGQPNSPLHF
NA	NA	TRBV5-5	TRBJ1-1	TGTGCCAGCAGCTCCCTGGACGACACTGAAGCTTTCTTT	CASSSLDDTEAFF
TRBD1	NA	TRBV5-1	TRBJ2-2	TGCGCCAGCAGCTTGGGAGACAGGGCGAACACCGGGGAGCTGTTTTTT	CASSLGDRANTGELFF
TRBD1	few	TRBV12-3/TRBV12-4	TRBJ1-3	TGTGCCAGCAACTACCCACCGGGACAGGGAGGAAACACCATATATTTT	CASNYPPGQGGNTIYF
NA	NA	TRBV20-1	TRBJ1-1	TGCAGTGGAAGAAATGCCCACAGAGCTTTCTTT	CSGRNAHRAFF
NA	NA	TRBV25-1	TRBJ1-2	TGTGCCAGCAGTGAATGGGGCTTGGAGGGATCGGACTATGGCTACACCTTC	CASSEWGLEGSDYGYTF
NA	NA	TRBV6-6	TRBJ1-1	TGTGCCAGCAGTCCCGGGGGGCAGGCCGCTGAAGCTTTCTTT	CASSPGGQAAEAFF
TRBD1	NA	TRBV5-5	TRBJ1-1	TGTGCCAGCAGCTTGTGGACAGGGGGCACTGAAGCTTTCTTT	CASSLWTGGTEAFF
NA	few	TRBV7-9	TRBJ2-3	TGTGCCAGCAGCCAAGCGACAGCCTCATATAGCACAGATACGCAGTATTTT	CASSQATASYSTDTQYF